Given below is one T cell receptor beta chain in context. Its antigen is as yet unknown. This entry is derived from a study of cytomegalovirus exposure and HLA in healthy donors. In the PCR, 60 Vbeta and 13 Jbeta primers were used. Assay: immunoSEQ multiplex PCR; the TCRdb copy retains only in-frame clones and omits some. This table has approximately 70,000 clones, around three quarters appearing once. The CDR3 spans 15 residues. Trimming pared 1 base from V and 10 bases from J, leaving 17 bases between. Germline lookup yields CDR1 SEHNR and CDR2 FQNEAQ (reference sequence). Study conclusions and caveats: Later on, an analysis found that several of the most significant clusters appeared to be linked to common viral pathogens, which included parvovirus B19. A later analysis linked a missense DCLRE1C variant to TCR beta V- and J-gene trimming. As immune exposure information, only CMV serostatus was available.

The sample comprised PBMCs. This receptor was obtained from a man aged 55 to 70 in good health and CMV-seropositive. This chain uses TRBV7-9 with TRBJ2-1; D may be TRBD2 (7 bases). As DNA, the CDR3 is TGTGCCAGCAGCTTAGACCGGGGGGCTAAACGGGAGCAGTTCTTC. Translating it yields CASSLDRGAKREQFF.